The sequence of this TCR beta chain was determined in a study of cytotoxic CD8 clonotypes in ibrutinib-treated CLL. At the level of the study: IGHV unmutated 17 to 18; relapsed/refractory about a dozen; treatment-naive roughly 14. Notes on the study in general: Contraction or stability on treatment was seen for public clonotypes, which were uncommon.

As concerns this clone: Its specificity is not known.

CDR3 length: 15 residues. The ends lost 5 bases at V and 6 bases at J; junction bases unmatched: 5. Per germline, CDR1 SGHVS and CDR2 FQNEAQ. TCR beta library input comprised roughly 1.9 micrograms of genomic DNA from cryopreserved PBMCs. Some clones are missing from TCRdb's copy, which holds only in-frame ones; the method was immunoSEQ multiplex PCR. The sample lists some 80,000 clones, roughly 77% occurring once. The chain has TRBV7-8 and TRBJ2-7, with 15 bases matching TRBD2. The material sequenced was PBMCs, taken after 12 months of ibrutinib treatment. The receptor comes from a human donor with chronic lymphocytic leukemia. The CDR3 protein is CASSDGLAGGREQYF. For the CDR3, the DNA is TGTGCCAGCAGCGACGGACTAGCGGGAGGGCGCGAGCAGTACTTC.